The source of this TCR beta chain is a study of blood T cell repertoires in COVID-19. Whole-study context: Spain, Italy and the United States supplied samples that represented acute and convalescent COVID-19.

Per the study methods: Quantification of nucleated cells was approximated via reference gene primer amplification. Data came from immunoSEQ multiplex PCR; TCRdb stores just in-frame clones and leaves some out. The V and J calls and clone size come from that table; D and trimming were worked out from the DNA. Of 170,000 or so clones in the sample, over 75% were seen once. CDR1 and CDR2 from the germline V gene are SGHVS and FNYEAQ. This CDR3 contains 13 residues. The V end lost 1 base, the J end lost 8 bases, and 9 bases lay between the germline ends. The sample comprised peripheral blood. This TCR came from a man in his 70s with active or convalescent COVID-19. The V call is TRBV7-6, the J call TRBJ1-3; D uncertain. This CDR3 is CASSLDSTHTIYF. CDR3 nucleotides: TGTGCCAGCAGCTTAGACAGCACGCACACCATATATTTT.